Listed below are T cell receptor beta chains from one sample, sequenced in a study of T cells after somatic rescue of genetic block. Produced via immunoSEQ multiplex PCR; TCRdb's table is partial and in-frame only. Among fewer than 150,000 clones listed, 80% to 95% were seen once. The specimen was peripheral blood mononuclear cells (PBMCs). These receptors were collected from a woman aged 18-29 years. CDR3s include the opening cysteine and the closing phenylalanine or tryptophan. The D gene is left open where the match is weak. Size is stated for part of the rows, as once, few or many counts, or as a class when the clone is expanded.

TRBD1	TRBJ1-2	TRBV7-9	once	TGTGCCAGCATACCGGGACAGGGGATCTATGGCTACACCTTC	CASIPGQGIYGYTF
.	TRBJ2-7	TRBV7-9	few	TGTGCCAGCAGCGATGACAGATACGAGCAGTACTTC	CASSDDRYEQYF
.	TRBJ2-2	TRBV11-3	.	TGTGCCAGCAGCTTTGGGGGGGAGCTGTTTTTT	CASSFGGELFF
.	TRBJ1-4	TRBV5-1	.	TGCGCCAGCAGACAGAGGGGTACTAATGAAAAACTGTTTTTT	CASRQRGTNEKLFF
.	TRBJ1-4	TRBV2	few	TGTGCCAGCAGACGAGCGGGCGAAAAACTGTTTTTT	CASRRAGEKLFF
TRBD2	TRBJ2-1	TRBV11-3	once	TGTGCCAGCAGCCCCGGGACTATAAATGAGCAGTTCTTC	CASSPGTINEQFF
TRBD1	TRBJ2-2	TRBV6-4	.	TGTGCCAGCAGTGAACAAGGGGGCCCGGGTGCCGGGGAGCTGTTTTTT	CASSEQGGPGAGELFF
TRBD1	TRBJ2-7	TRBV5-4	.	TGTGCCAGCAGCCCGGGCCGGGGACAGCTGTACGAGCAGTACTTC	CASSPGRGQLYEQYF
.	TRBJ1-2	TRBV21-1	.	TGTGCCAGCAGCAAAGGGGTTGCTGCAAAGTCTAACTATGGCTACACCTTC	CASSKGVAAKSNYGYTF
TRBD1	TRBJ2-7	TRBV14	.	TGTGCCAGCAGTCCTAACAGGGGTGGAGAGCAGTACTTC	CASSPNRGGEQYF
.	TRBJ2-7	TRBV7-2	.	TGTGCCAGCAGCTTAGCAGGCGGGTACGAGCAGTACTTC	CASSLAGGYEQYF
TRBD1	TRBJ1-3	TRBV5-1	.	TGCGCCAGCAGCTTGGAGGGGACAGCTGGAAACACCATATATTTT	CASSLEGTAGNTIYF
TRBD1	TRBJ1-4	TRBV19	.	TGTGCCAGTAACACCGGGACAGGCACGGGTGAGCCCGAAAAACTGTTTTTT	CASNTGTGTGEPEKLFF
TRBD1	TRBJ2-5	TRBV7-2	.	TGTGCCGGCCAAAAGGACAGGGAAGAGACCCAGTACTTC	CAGQKDREETQYF
.	TRBJ1-6	TRBV10-1	.	TGCGCCAGCCGTGGCAGGACACGGTTTCGGTCCCTCCACTTT	CASRGRTRFRSLHF
.	TRBJ2-7	TRBV30	.	TGTGCCTGGAGTGAGGGATACGAGCAGTACTTC	CAWSEGYEQYF
.	TRBJ1-1	TRBV6-1	once	TGTGCCAGCAGTTTGGGGACTGAAGCTTTCTTT	CASSLGTEAFF
TRBD1	TRBJ1-6	TRBV6-5	few	TGTGCCAGCAGCCCCGACAGGGACTCACCCCTCCACTTT	CASSPDRDSPLHF
.	TRBJ1-1	TRBV28	.	TGTGGGGGGCCTGTTGAAGCTTTCTTT	CGGPVEAFF
.	TRBJ1-4	TRBV27	.	TGTGCCAGCAGTTTGGAAGCAGGGAGTGGCGGAGAAAAACTGTTTTTT	CASSLEAGSGGEKLFF
TRBD1	TRBJ1-2	TRBV18	.	TGTGCCAGCTCACCCGGGACAGATGGCTATGGCTACACCTTC	CASSPGTDGYGYTF
TRBD1	TRBJ2-5	TRBV6-1	.	TGTGCCAGCAGTGTCCTGACAGGGGTTCCCCAAGAGACCCAGTACTTC	CASSVLTGVPQETQYF
TRBD1	TRBJ1-5	TRBV30	.	TGTGCCTGGAGCACAGGGGGCGACCAGCCCCAGCATTTT	CAWSTGGDQPQHF
.	TRBJ1-1	TRBV5-6	.	TGTGCCAGCAGCCAAGGGATTGGGGTCACTGAAGCTTTCTTT	CASSQGIGVTEAFF
.	TRBJ2-1	TRBV13	.	TGTGCCAGCAGCCTTGGGGACCCAGGGACGTATGAGCAGTTCTTC	CASSLGDPGTYEQFF
.	TRBJ1-4	TRBV11-2	few	TGTGCCAGCAGCTTAGATCGGACAAATGAAAAACTGTTTTTT	CASSLDRTNEKLFF
.	TRBJ1-2	TRBV28	.	TGTGCCAGCAGTTCCCCGGGAGGGAACTATGGCTACACCTTC	CASSSPGGNYGYTF
TRBD1	TRBJ1-5	TRBV5-5	.	TGTGCCAGCAGCCCTCAGGGGGGAAGACAGCCCCAGCATTTT	CASSPQGGRQPQHF
TRBD2	TRBJ2-1	TRBV29-1	once	TGCAGCGTTGGTAGCACTGCGGGGGGGGACTACAATGAGCAGTTCTTC	CSVGSTAGGDYNEQFF
.	TRBJ2-7	TRBV7-8	.	TGTGCCAGCAGCTTAAGAGGATTGGCGTCAAACTACGAGCAGTACTTC	CASSLRGLASNYEQYF
.	TRBJ2-7	TRBV30	.	TGTGCCTGGGACAGATTCAGCTCCTACGAGCAGTACTTC	CAWDRFSSYEQYF
TRBD1	TRBJ1-1	TRBV5-1	.	TGCGCCAGCAGCTTGTGGACAGGGGGCACTGAAGCTTTCTTT	CASSLWTGGTEAFF
TRBD1	TRBJ1-2	TRBV30	.	TGTGCCTGGAGCGGCGGGACAGGGGGGGATAACTATGGCTACACCTTC	CAWSGGTGGDNYGYTF
.	TRBJ1-5	TRBV6-6	once	TGTGCCAGCAGCTCGGACGGTTATCAGCCCCAGCATTTT	CASSSDGYQPQHF
.	TRBJ1-1	TRBV2	.	TGTGCCAGCATAACAGGGAGGGGCGGACTTTTCGCTTTCTTT	CASITGRGGLFAFF
.	TRBJ2-7	TRBV14	once	TGTGCCAGCAGCCGTTATGTAGGGGGCGAGCAGTACTTC	CASSRYVGGEQYF
TRBD2	TRBJ2-3	TRBV5-1	.	TGCGCCAGCAGCTTGACTAGCGGGGGACGCACAGATACGCAGTATTTT	CASSLTSGGRTDTQYF
TRBD2	TRBJ2-5	TRBV7-2	.	TGTGCCAGCAGCGGACTAGCGGGGGGCCAAGAGACCCAGTACTTC	CASSGLAGGQETQYF
TRBD2	TRBJ2-3	TRBV5-8	.	TGTGCCACCCGTAGCGGGAGGATTTCATGGACAGATACGCAGTATTTT	CATRSGRISWTDTQYF
.	TRBJ1-2	TRBV4-2	.	TGTGCCAGCAGCCAAGATTCTCAGGGAGGAAGCGATGGCTACACCTTC	CASSQDSQGGSDGYTF
.	TRBJ1-4	TRBV5-1	.	TGCGCCAGCAGCTTGGCCTCTTTAGGGGCGGGTAATGAAAAACTGTTTTTT	CASSLASLGAGNEKLFF
TRBD2	TRBJ2-5	TRBV9	.	TGTGCCAGTTCCGAGGGGACTAGCGGGGGCCAGCAAGAGACCCAGTACTTC	CASSEGTSGGQQETQYF
.	TRBJ1-4	TRBV4-2	.	TGTGCCAGCAGCCCTCGACGGGGAACTAATGAAAAACTGTTTTTT	CASSPRRGTNEKLFF
.	TRBJ2-1	TRBV27	.	TGTGCCAGCACCGGCAGGGAAAGCTCCTACAATGAGCAGTTCTTC	CASTGRESSYNEQFF
TRBD1	TRBJ1-1	TRBV28	.	TGTGCCAGCAAGACAGGGGGGGCGCAGGGTGAAGCTTTCTTT	CASKTGGAQGEAFF
.	TRBJ1-1	TRBV27	.	TGTGCCAGCAGACCTGTCCAGGAGGCTGAAGCTTTCTTT	CASRPVQEAEAFF
.	TRBJ2-5	TRBV4-3	.	TGCGCCAGCAGCCAGGCAGGGTCCAGAGAGACCCAGTACTTC	CASSQAGSRETQYF
.	TRBJ2-7	TRBV21-1	many	TGTGCCAGCAGCCAAAGGGAGCACCCTTCTAGGAACTTC	CASSQREHPSRNF
.	TRBJ1-5	TRBV6-5	.	TGTGCCAGCAGTTACCGGGAGGCGGATCAGCCCCAGCATTTT	CASSYREADQPQHF
.	TRBJ1-2	TRBV19	once	TGTGCCAGTAGTATTGTTAACTATGGCTACACCTTC	CASSIVNYGYTF
TRBD1	TRBJ1-1	TRBV7-9	.	TGTGCCAGCAGCGAGGACAGGGGAGATGGGTACACTGAAGCTTTCTTT	CASSEDRGDGYTEAFF
.	TRBJ1-5	TRBV30	.	TGTGCCTGGAGCCGACAAGGGGAGCAGCCCCAGCATTTT	CAWSRQGEQPQHF